This entry lists 32 T cell receptor beta chains sequenced from one sample in a study of cytomegalovirus exposure and HLA in healthy donors. The primer mix had 60 Vbeta and 13 Jbeta primers. This table comes from immunoSEQ multiplex PCR, and its TCRdb copy is limited to in-frame clones, with some not included. The sample contains 95,000 to 150,000 clones, 72% of which appear only once. The material sequenced was PBMCs. The receptors were sampled from a man under 40 in good health and CMV-seronegative.

CDR3 in amino acids: CASSQDRGEQFF. Written as DNA, the CDR3 is TGTGCCAGCAGCCAAGATAGGGGTGAGCAGTTCTTC. The V call is TRBV4-2, the J call TRBJ2-1; D perhaps matches TRBD1 (5 bases). Germline CDR1 and CDR2: LGHNA and YNFKEQ. V was trimmed by 0 bases and J by 9 bases, leaving 6 bases between them. CDR3 length equals 12 residues.

The chain employs TRBV7-3 and TRBJ2-2; TRBD1 matches 11 bases. The V gene's germline CDR1 is SGHTA and CDR2 FQGTGA. The CDR3 is 15 residues long. Losses at the gene ends were 3 bases for V and 4 bases for J; bases not matched to a gene: 1. Here the CDR3 reads CASSFGTGGTGELFF. CDR3 sequence (DNA): TGTGCCAGCAGCTTCGGGACAGGGGGCACCGGGGAGCTGTTTTTT.

The chain carries TRBV2 and TRBJ2-3; the match to TRBD2 covers 8 bases. The CDR3 totals 16 residues. The V gene's germline CDR1 is SNHLY and CDR2 FYNNEI. Trimming removed 6 bases from V and 5 bases from J; junction bases left unmatched: 13. The CDR3 sequence: CASSLPWRGVGDTQYF. For the CDR3, the DNA is TGTGCCAGCAGCCTTCCCTGGCGGGGGGTTGGAGATACGCAGTATTTT. Based on the CDR3 plus reference TRBV2 and TRBJ2-3, the full variable domain is EPEVTQTPSHQVTQMGQEVILRCVPISNHLYFYWYRQILGQKVEFLVSFYNNEISEKSEIFDDQFSVERPDGSNFTLKIRSTKLEDSAMYFCASSLPWRGVGDTQYFGPGTRLTVL.

This clone was recorded only once. V usage is TRBV11-3 and J usage is TRBJ2-7, with D uncertain. Trimming stripped 5 bases from V and 7 bases from J, with 15 bases between. CDR1 is SGHNT and CDR2 is YENEEA in the germline V gene. The CDR3 spans 13 residues. In nucleotides, the CDR3 is TGTGCCAGCAGCCATGGGCCCTCGAGAGAGCAGTACTTC. Encoded protein: CASSHGPSREQYF.

The CDR3 DNA is TGTGCAAGTCGCTTAGCGCCACAGGGGCGGGTGAACACTGAAGCTTTCTTT. Translated: CASRLAPQGRVNTEAFF. The chain employs TRBV12-2 and TRBJ1-1; the DNA was not compared with TRBD1, the D call given in the table. TRBV12-2 is marked as a pseudogene. This CDR3 region has 17 residues.

The J gene is TRBJ1-1, the V gene TRBV11-2; no firm D call. The germline V gene has CDR1 SGHAT and CDR2 FQNNGV. This CDR3 has 15 amino acids. Trimming left V 1 base short and J 3 bases short, with 12 bases between. CDR3 protein: CASSLGRGTYTEAFF. For the CDR3, the DNA is TGTGCCAGCAGCTTAGGTCGGGGAACGTACACTGAAGCTTTCTTT.

This chain connects TRBV11-2 to TRBJ1-2, with 7 nucleotides matching TRBD1. This CDR3 is 16 amino acids long. Germline V gene data show CDR1 as SGHAT and CDR2 as FQNNGV. Unmatched junction bases numbered 13, after V lost 4 bases and J lost 5 bases. CDR3 sequence reads: CASSSNSIGTDYGYTF. CDR3 bases: TGTGCCAGCAGCTCCAACTCCATTGGGACAGATTATGGCTACACCTTC.

The rearrangement links TRBV19 to TRBJ1-1; D might be TRBD1 (5 bases). Trimming took off 8 bases at V and 4 bases at J, with 11 bases between the two ends. The V gene's germline CDR1 is LNHDA and CDR2 SQIVND (reference sequence). The CDR3 runs 12 residues. The CDR3 protein is CASYQGLTEAFF. The CDR3 nucleotides are TGTGCCAGTTATCAGGGACTCACTGAAGCTTTCTTT.

The chain recombines TRBV5-1 with TRBJ1-3; TRBD1 is a possible D gene (5 bases). The V gene's germline CDR1 is SGHRS and CDR2 YFSETQ. The CDR3 runs to 16 residues. The germline V and J ends were trimmed by 3 bases and 5 bases, with 18 bases remaining between them. DNA for the CDR3: TGCGCCAGCAGCTCCCGCGGGACCGGGATGCGAAACACCATATATTTT. Its translation is CASSSRGTGMRNTIYF.

J is TRBJ1-1 and V is TRBV11-1; 7 bases are a match to TRBD1. The ends lost 5 bases at V and 1 base at J; junction bases unmatched: 10. The germline gives CDR1 SGHAT, CDR2 FQDESV (reference sequence). The CDR3 contains 16 residues. The CDR3 DNA follows: TGTGCCAGCAGCCCGAGGATGCAGGGGGGGAACACTGAAGCTTTCTTT. Protein sequence: CASSPRMQGGNTEAFF.

The rearrangement joins TRBV7-2 to TRBJ1-5; D call uncertain. Germline V lookup: CDR1 SGHTA, CDR2 FQGNSA. V was clipped by 5 bases and J by 6 bases, with 23 bases between them. The CDR3 is 17 amino acids. The CDR3 nucleotides read TGTGCCAGCAGCCCAAGTTTGTGGAGGGAGGGAGTTCAGCCCCAGCATTTT. Protein: CASSPSLWREGVQPQHF.

This clone was counted between two and nine times. The V gene is TRBV5-1, the J gene TRBJ1-1; D not resolved. The CDR3 covers 14 residues. The V gene lost 0 bases and the J gene lost 0 bases, with 6 bases spanning the gap. Germline V gives CDR1 SGHRS, CDR2 YFSETQ. CDR3 DNA sequence: TGCGCCAGCAGCTTGGACGGTATGAACACTGAAGCTTTCTTT. Protein: CASSLDGMNTEAFF.

The chain employs TRBV4-1 and TRBJ2-5; 14 bases map to TRBD2. Germline V gene data show CDR1 as MGHRA and CDR2 as YSYEKL. This CDR3 has 17 residues. J was trimmed by 4 bases and V by 4 bases; bases with no gene match: 8. The CDR3 loop reads CASSPWTSGGPGETQYF. In DNA, the CDR3 is TGCGCCAGCAGCCCCTGGACTAGCGGGGGGCCGGGAGAGACCCAGTACTTC.

This chain joins TRBV9 and TRBJ1-1; 7 bases align to TRBD1. The germline CDR1 and CDR2 sequences are SGDLS and YYNGEE. The CDR3 covers 15 residues. V trimming: 3 bases; J trimming: 4 bases; junction bases outside the gene matches: 9. CDR3 amino acids: CASSADRWSATEAFF. DNA of the CDR3: TGTGCCAGCAGCGCGGACAGGTGGAGCGCCACTGAAGCTTTCTTT.

In its sample, this clone was seen a few times. This chain connects TRBV7-5 to TRBJ2-2; TRBD1 was called by the table and not checked on the DNA. TRBV7-5 is a recognized pseudogene. The CDR3 extends over 18 amino acids. CDR3 sequence (DNA): TGTGCCAGAAGATCAGACAGGGGGTGCCCTCGTAACACCGGGGAGCTGTTTTTT. Protein product: CARRSDRGCPRNTGELFF.

This CDR3 is CASSVADSSLYEQYF. The CDR3 DNA follows: TGTGCCAGCAGCGTAGCCGACAGTTCCCTCTACGAGCAGTACTTC. The chain couples TRBV9 to TRBJ2-7; a weak D match, TRBD1 (5 bases). This CDR3 contains 15 residues. Germline lookup yields CDR1 SGDLS and CDR2 YYNGEE. The germline V and J ends were trimmed by 0 bases and 3 bases, with 13 bases remaining between them.

Only one count was recorded for this clone. In nucleotides, the CDR3 is TGTGCCAGCAGTTACGACTCCGCCGTCTACAATGAGCAGTTCTTC. Protein sequence: CASSYDSAVYNEQFF. This chain joins TRBV27 and TRBJ2-1, with unresolved D. Between the trimmed V and J ends, which lost 4 bases and 3 bases, there was a span of 13 bases. The CDR3 runs 15 residues. Germline loops: CDR1 MNHEY, CDR2 SMNVEV (reference sequence).

The chain employs TRBV7-2 and TRBJ2-3; 7 bases agree with TRBD1. V lost 5 bases and J lost 0; bases outside the gene matches: 5. Germline-derived CDR1 and CDR2 are SGHTA and FQGNSA. CDR3 size: 15 residues. This CDR3 reads CASSPGQVSTDTQYF. Written as DNA, the CDR3 is TGTGCCAGCAGCCCCGGACAGGTCAGCACAGATACGCAGTATTTT.

V and J are TRBV5-1 and TRBJ2-3; 15 positions match TRBD2. After removal of 4 bases from V and 2 bases from J, the junction contained 5 bases not matched to a gene. The CDR3 covers 17 residues. Germline V CDR1 and CDR2: SGHRS, YFSETQ. The CDR3 nucleotides are TGCGCCAGCAGCCGGGGACTAGCGGGGGGCTTCACAGATACGCAGTATTTT. Its translation is CASSRGLAGGFTDTQYF.

J is TRBJ2-7 and V is TRBV15; a possible D gene is TRBD2 (7 bases). There are 14 residues in the CDR3. Per germline, CDR1 LNHNV and CDR2 YYDKDF (reference sequence). The ends were cut back, 1 base at V and 3 bases at J, with 10 bases in the middle. CDR3: CATSRAGGHYEQYF. CDR3 nucleotide sequence: TGTGCCACCAGCAGAGCGGGGGGCCACTACGAGCAGTACTTC.

The chain carries TRBV6-1 and TRBJ2-1; tentative D call: TRBD2 (6 bases). Germline V gene sequence: CDR1 MNHNS, CDR2 SASEGT. The CDR3 sequence is 14 residues long. Deletions cut 7 bases from V and 10 bases from J, with 20 bases between. CDR3 residues: CASMRDRGSGEQFF. The DNA for the CDR3 is TGTGCCAGCATGAGGGACCGGGGGTCGGGGGAGCAGTTCTTC.

V gene TRBV27 combines with J gene TRBJ2-7; TRBD2 aligns across 12 bases. The CDR3 consists of 15 residues. V was clipped by 6 bases and J by 9 bases; unmatched bases: 12. CDR1 is MNHEY, CDR2 SMNVEV, per germline (reference sequence). The CDR3 here is CASSKTSGGPPRQYF. In DNA form, the CDR3 reads TGTGCCAGCAGCAAGACTAGCGGGGGCCCCCCTAGGCAGTACTTC.

CDR3 protein: CASSKARDRGQDLYNEQFF. The CDR3 DNA sequence: TGTGCCAGCAGCAAAGCCCGAGACAGGGGGCAAGACCTTTACAATGAGCAGTTCTTC. The V and J genes are TRBV21-1 and TRBJ2-1; the table names TRBD1, a call not compared with the DNA. TRBV21-1 is flagged as a pseudogene. CDR3 length: 19 residues.

This chain's CDR3 is CASSKANRRETQYF. CDR3 in DNA: TGTGCCAGCAGTAAAGCAAATAGGAGGGAGACCCAGTACTTC. V gene TRBV6-5 combines with J gene TRBJ2-5; a possible D gene is TRBD2 (5 bases). Trimming stripped 5 bases from V and 5 bases from J, with 15 bases between. Germline V gives CDR1 MNHEY, CDR2 SVGAGI. The CDR3 is 14 amino acids.

CDR3 in amino acids: CASSPWTGGESNTEAFF. CDR3 nucleotides: TGTGCCAGCAGCCCCTGGACAGGGGGCGAATCGAACACTGAAGCTTTCTTT. The V gene is TRBV4-2, the J gene TRBJ1-1, with 11 bases aligning to TRBD1. Germline V lookup: CDR1 LGHNA, CDR2 YNFKEQ. Losses at the gene ends were 4 bases for V and 1 base for J; bases not matched to a gene: 8. This CDR3 has 17 amino acids.

The chain couples TRBV4-1 to TRBJ2-7; no reliable D call. The V gene lost 1 base and the J gene lost 1 base, with 11 bases spanning the gap. CDR3 size: 15 residues. Germline CDR1 and CDR2: MGHRA and YSYEKL. For the CDR3, the DNA is TGCGCCAGCAGCCAAGTGTACGGAGCTTCCTACGAGCAGTACTTC. Its protein product is CASSQVYGASYEQYF.

Note on this clone: The sample contains more than one DNA sequence encoding this CDR3. CDR3 nucleotides: TGTGCCAGCAGCCCAGGGGCTGATACGCAGTATTTT. This gives the protein CASSPGADTQYF. This chain connects TRBV7-9 to TRBJ2-3, with D possibly being TRBD1 (6 bases). Per germline, CDR1 SEHNR and CDR2 FQNEAQ (reference sequence). The CDR3 has 12 amino acids. V lost 5 bases, J lost 6 bases, and 9 bases lay in between. Full variable domain (outside the CDR3, taken from reference TRBV7-9 and TRBJ2-3): DTGVSQNPRHKITKRGQNVTFRCDPISEHNRLYWYRQTLGQGPEFLTYFQNEAQLEKSRLLSDRFSAERPKGSFSTLEIQRTEQGDSAMYLCASSPGADTQYFGPGTRLTVL.

The chain carries TRBV28 and TRBJ2-1; 11 nucleotides match TRBD2. With V trimmed by 8 bases and J by 4 bases, 4 bases remained unmatched. The CDR3 spans 14 residues. Germline lookup yields CDR1 MDHEN and CDR2 SYDVKM. CDR3 sequence: CASLTSGGYNEQFF. The CDR3 DNA reads as TGTGCCAGCCTTACTAGCGGGGGATACAATGAGCAGTTCTTC. Based on the CDR3 plus reference TRBV28 and TRBJ2-1, the full variable domain is DVKVTQSSRYLVKRTGEKVFLECVQDMDHENMFWYRQDPGLGLRLIYFSYDVKMKEKGDIPEGYSVSREKKERFSLILESASTNQTSMYLCASLTSGGYNEQFFGPGTRLTVL.

The genes are TRBV5-1 and TRBJ1-3; D call uncertain. Germline V gives CDR1 SGHRS, CDR2 YFSETQ. The ends were cut back, 0 bases at V and 0 bases at J, with 7 bases in the middle. CDR3 length equals 15 residues. CDR3 sequence: CASSLVDNSGNTIYF. CDR3 DNA sequence: TGCGCCAGCAGCTTGGTTGACAACTCTGGAAACACCATATATTTT.

Of note for this clone: A read error may produce the germline difference seen at one junction end. This chain joins TRBV7-9 and TRBJ2-3; D might be TRBD1 (5 bases). CDR3 length: 14 residues. Germline loops: CDR1 SEHNR, CDR2 FQNEAQ (reference sequence). The CDR3 reads CAGSLEQVRDTQYF. The CDR3, as DNA: TGTGCCGGCAGCTTAGAACAGGTTCGAGATACGCAGTATTTT.

This chain joins TRBV27 and TRBJ2-7; 7 nucleotides line up with TRBD2. This CDR3 has 12 amino acids. Germline V gene data show CDR1 as MNHEY and CDR2 as SMNVEV (reference sequence). With 3 bases clipped from V and 7 bases from J, the junction kept 3 bases outside the gene matches. For the CDR3, the DNA is TGTGCCAGCAGTTTTGCCGGGGGGGAGCAGTACTTC. This encodes CASSFAGGEQYF.

This clone was seen once. The gene calls are TRBV30 and TRBJ1-6; 7 bases fit TRBD1. The CDR3 consists of 12 residues. Looked up from germline, CDR1 is GTSNPN and CDR2 is SVGIG (reference sequence). J was trimmed by 12 bases and V by 4 bases; bases with no gene match: 6. For the CDR3, the DNA is TGTGCCTGGAACAGGGGCTCGGTACCCCTCCACTTT. It translates to CAWNRGSVPLHF. The full variable domain, in which reference TRBV30 and TRBJ1-6 provide the parts outside the CDR3, is SQTIHQWPATLVQPVGSPLSLECTVEGTSNPNLYWYRQAAGRGLQLLFYSVGIGQISSEVPQNLSASRPQDRQFILSSKKLLLSDSGFYLCAWNRGSVPLHFGNGTRLTVT.